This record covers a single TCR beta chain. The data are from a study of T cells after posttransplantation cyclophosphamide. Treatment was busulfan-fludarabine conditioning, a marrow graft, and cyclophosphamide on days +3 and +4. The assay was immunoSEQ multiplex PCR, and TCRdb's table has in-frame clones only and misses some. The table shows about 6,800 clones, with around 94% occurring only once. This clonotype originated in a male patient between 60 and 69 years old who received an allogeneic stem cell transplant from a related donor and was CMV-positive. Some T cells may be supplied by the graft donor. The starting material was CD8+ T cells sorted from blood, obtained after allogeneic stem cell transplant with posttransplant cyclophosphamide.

This CDR3 is CASSQVHQGEWNTF. The DNA of the CDR3 is TGCGCCAGCAGCCAAGTGCACCAGGGGGAGTGGAACACCTTC. This chain links TRBV4-1 with TRBJ1-2, with TRBD1 identical over 7 bases. V lost 1 base and J lost 12; bases outside the gene matches: 11. Germline V gene data show CDR1 as MGHRA and CDR2 as YSYEKL. This CDR3 spans 14 amino acids.